One sample yielded the 5 T cell receptor beta chains listed below, sequenced in a study of cytomegalovirus exposure and HLA in healthy donors. Researchers ran the PCR with 60 Vbeta and 13 Jbeta primers. The repertoire was sequenced with immunoSEQ multiplex PCR; TCRdb's copy has only in-frame clones and lacks some. The sample shows about 180,000 clones, around 75% of them seen only once. Sample: PBMCs. The receptors come from a male donor in good health and CMV-seronegative.

This clone showed up just once. V gene TRBV4-1 combines with J gene TRBJ2-5, with D unclear. The V end was cut by 0 bases, the J end by 1 base, with 12 bases between. The CDR3 is 16 amino acids. CDR1 and CDR2 from the germline V gene are MGHRA and YSYEKL. The CDR3, as DNA: TGCGCCAGCAGCCAAGATTTCCGACTGTCCCAAGAGACCCAGTACTTC. It is translated as CASSQDFRLSQETQYF.

The V gene is TRBV2, the J gene TRBJ2-7; 12 bases are shared with TRBD2. The J segment lost 3 bases and the V segment lost 8 bases, leaving 5 bases of the junction unmatched. CDR3 size: 14 residues. The germline V gene encodes CDR1 SNHLY and CDR2 FYNNEI. The CDR3 protein is CASQPTSGSYEQYF. DNA for the CDR3: TGTGCCAGCCAACCGACTAGCGGGAGCTACGAGCAGTACTTC.

As concerns this clone: The same CDR3 is also encoded by other DNA sequences in this sample. The chain is built from TRBV30 and TRBJ2-1; 7 nucleotides line up with TRBD1. The germline gives CDR1 GTSNPN, CDR2 SVGIG (reference sequence). This CDR3 has 13 residues. Trimming took 2 bases from V and 4 from J; bases not matched to a gene: 2. CDR3 bases: TGTGCCTGGAGTCGGGGACAGTACAATGAGCAGTTCTTC. The encoded protein is CAWSRGQYNEQFF.

The table lists this clone with a count of one. The chain combines TRBV15 with TRBJ2-1; maybe TRBD2 (6 bases). The CDR3 sequence is 16 residues long. Germline CDR1 and CDR2: LNHNV and YYDKDF (reference sequence). The V and J ends lost 3 bases and 2 bases respectively, with 14 bases between them. CDR3 sequence reads: CATSSLLATAYNEQFF. The CDR3, as DNA: TGTGCCACCAGCAGTTTACTAGCAACCGCCTACAATGAGCAGTTCTTC.

There are a few counts of this clone. The J gene is TRBJ1-4, the V gene TRBV19, with D uncertain. The CDR3 length is 12 residues. Trimming took 11 bases from V and 6 from J, leaving 13 bases between them. The germline gives CDR1 LNHDA, CDR2 SQIVND (reference sequence). The CDR3 protein is CASSPSDEKLFF. The CDR3 DNA reads as TGTGCCTCGAGCCCCTCCGATGAAAAACTGTTTTTT.